This TCR beta chain was recorded in a study of cytomegalovirus exposure and HLA in healthy donors. Findings of the study overall: Among the sequence variants, a highly shared cluster was likely an artifact of sequencing. In vitro confirmation showed three CMV-associated chains to be CMV antigen specific. TCR beta chains numbering more than 150 were designated cytomegalovirus-associated.

CDR1 LNHDA and CDR2 SQIVND come from the germline V gene (reference sequence). V trimming: 5 bases; J trimming: 0 bases; junction bases outside the gene matches: 2. This CDR3 region has 14 residues. Points on this clone: Its antigen is unidentified.

In the PCR, 60 Vbeta and 13 Jbeta primers were used. Sequencing was performed with immunoSEQ multiplex PCR; in TCRdb, only in-frame clones are kept and a portion is missing. In the table there are about 190,000 clones, roughly 81% of which are singletons. Sample: PBMCs. This chain joins TRBV19 and TRBJ2-7; the match to TRBD1 covers 9 bases. The clonotype originates from a woman between 25 and 40 years old in good health and CMV-seropositive. CDR3 in amino acids: CASSGGQGSYEQYF. As DNA, the CDR3 is TGTGCCAGTAGTGGGGGACAGGGCTCCTACGAGCAGTACTTC.